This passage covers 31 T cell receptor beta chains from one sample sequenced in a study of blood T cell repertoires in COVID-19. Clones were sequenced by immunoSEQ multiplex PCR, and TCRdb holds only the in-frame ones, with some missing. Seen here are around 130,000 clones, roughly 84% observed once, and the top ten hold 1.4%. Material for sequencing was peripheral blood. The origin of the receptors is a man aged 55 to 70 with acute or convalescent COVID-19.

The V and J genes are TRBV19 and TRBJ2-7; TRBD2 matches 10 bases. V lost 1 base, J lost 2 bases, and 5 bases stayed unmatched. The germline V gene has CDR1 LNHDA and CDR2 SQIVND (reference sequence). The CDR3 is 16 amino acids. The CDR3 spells CASSIGAGGPTYEQYF. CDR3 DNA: TGTGCCAGTAGTATAGGAGCGGGAGGGCCCACCTACGAGCAGTACTTC.

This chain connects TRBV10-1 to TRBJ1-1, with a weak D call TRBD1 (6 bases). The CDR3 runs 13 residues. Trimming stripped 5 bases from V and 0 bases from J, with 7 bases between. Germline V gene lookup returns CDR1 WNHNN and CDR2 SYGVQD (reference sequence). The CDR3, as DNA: TGCGCCAGCAGTACAGGGTTGAACACTGAAGCTTTCTTT. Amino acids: CASSTGLNTEAFF.

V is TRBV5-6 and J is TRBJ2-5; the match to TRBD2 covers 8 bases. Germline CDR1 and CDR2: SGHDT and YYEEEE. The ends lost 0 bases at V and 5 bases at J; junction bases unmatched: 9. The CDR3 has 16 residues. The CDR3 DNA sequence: TGTGCCAGCAGCTTGGTGCGGGGGGCCTCAGGGGAGACCCAGTACTTC. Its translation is CASSLVRGASGETQYF.

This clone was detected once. Here the CDR3 reads CASSVGRAGELFF. As DNA, the CDR3 is TGTGCCAGCAGCGTAGGGAGGGCCGGGGAGCTGTTTTTT. The chain joins TRBV9 to TRBJ2-2, with TRBD2 as a possible D gene (6 bases). V was pared by 0 bases and J by 6 bases, with 6 bases between. Germline CDR1 is SGDLS and CDR2 is YYNGEE. This CDR3 spans 13 amino acids.

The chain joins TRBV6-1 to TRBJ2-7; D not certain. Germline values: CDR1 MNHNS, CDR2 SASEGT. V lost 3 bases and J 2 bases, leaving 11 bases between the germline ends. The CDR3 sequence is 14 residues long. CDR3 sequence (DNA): TGTGCCAGCAGTGATCAGACACGTACCTACGAGCAGTACTTC. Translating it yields CASSDQTRTYEQYF.

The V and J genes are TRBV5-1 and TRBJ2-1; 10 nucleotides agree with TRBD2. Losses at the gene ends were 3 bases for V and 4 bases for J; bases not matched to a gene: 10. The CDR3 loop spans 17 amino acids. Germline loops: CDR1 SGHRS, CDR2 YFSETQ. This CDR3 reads CASSSLASGRGYNEQFF. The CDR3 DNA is TGCGCCAGCAGCTCTCTGGCTAGCGGGAGAGGTTACAATGAGCAGTTCTTC.

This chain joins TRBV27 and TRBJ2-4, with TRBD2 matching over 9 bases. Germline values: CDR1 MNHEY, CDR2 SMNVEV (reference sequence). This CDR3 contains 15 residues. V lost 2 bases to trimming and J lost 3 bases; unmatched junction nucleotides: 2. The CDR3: CASSLGTSNKNIQYF. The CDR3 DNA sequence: TGTGCCAGCAGTTTAGGGACTAGCAACAAAAACATTCAGTACTTC.

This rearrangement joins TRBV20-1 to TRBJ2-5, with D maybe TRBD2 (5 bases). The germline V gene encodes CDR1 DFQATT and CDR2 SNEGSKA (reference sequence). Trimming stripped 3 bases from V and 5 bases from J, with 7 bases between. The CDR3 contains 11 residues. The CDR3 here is CSASERETQYF. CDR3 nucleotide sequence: TGCAGTGCTAGTGAGCGGGAGACCCAGTACTTC.

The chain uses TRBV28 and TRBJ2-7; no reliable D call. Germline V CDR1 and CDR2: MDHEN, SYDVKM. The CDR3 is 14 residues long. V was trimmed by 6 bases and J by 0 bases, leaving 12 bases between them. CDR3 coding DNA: TGTGCCAGCAGACAGTCCCGTGGCTCCTACGAGCAGTACTTC. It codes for CASRQSRGSYEQYF.

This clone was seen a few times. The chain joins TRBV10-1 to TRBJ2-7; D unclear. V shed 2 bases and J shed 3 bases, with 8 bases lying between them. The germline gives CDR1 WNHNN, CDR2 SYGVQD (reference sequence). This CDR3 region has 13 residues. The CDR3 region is CASSEGILYEQYF. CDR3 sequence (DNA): TGCGCCAGCAGTGAGGGCATCCTCTACGAGCAGTACTTC.

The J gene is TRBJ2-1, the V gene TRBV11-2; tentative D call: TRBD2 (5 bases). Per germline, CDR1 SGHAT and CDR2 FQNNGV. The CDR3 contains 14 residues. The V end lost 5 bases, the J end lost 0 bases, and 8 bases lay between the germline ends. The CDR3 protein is CASSADYSYNEQFF. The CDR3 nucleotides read TGTGCCAGCAGCGCCGACTACTCCTACAATGAGCAGTTCTTC.

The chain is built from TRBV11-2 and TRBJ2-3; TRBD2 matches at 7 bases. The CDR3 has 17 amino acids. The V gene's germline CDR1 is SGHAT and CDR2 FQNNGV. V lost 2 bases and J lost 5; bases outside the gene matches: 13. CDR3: CASSLSAAGAFLDTQYF. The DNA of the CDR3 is TGTGCCAGCAGCTTATCGGCGGCGGGAGCTTTTTTAGATACGCAGTATTTT.

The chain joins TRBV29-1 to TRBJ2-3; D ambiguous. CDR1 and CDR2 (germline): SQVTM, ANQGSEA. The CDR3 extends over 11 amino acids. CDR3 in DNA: TGCACCCTGAGTGAGACAGATACGCAGTATTTT. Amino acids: CTLSETDTQYF.

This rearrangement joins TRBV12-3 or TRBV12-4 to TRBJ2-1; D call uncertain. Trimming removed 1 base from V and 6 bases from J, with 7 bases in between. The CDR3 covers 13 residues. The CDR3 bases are TGTGCCAGCAGTTTAGTGGAGATCAATGAGCAGTTCTTC. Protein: CASSLVEINEQFF.

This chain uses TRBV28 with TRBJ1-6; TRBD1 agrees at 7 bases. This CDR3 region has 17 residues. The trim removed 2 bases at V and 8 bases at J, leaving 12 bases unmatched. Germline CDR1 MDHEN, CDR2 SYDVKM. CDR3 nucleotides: TGTGCCAGCAGTTTACCTCTAACAGGGGCTGGGGATTCACCCCTCCACTTT. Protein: CASSLPLTGAGDSPLHF.

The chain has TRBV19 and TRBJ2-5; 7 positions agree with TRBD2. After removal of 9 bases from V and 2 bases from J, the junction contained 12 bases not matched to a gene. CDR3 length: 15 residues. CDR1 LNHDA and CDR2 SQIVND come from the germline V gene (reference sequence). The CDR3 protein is CASSLGGGVQETQYF. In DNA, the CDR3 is TGTGCCAGCTCCCTGGGCGGGGGTGTTCAAGAGACCCAGTACTTC.

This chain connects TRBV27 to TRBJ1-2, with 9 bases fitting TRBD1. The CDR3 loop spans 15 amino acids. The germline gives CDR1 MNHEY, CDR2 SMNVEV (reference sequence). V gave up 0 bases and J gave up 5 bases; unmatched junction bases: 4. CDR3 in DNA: TGTGCCAGCAGTTTATCTCCACAGGGGGCGTATGGCTACACCTTC. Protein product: CASSLSPQGAYGYTF.

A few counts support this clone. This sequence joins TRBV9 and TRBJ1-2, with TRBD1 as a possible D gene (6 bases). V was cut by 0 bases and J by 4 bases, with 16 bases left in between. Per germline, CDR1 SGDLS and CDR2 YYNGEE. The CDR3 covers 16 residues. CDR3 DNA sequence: TGTGCCAGCAGCGTAGCGGCCCAGGGGACCCCCTATGGCTACACCTTC. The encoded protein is CASSVAAQGTPYGYTF.

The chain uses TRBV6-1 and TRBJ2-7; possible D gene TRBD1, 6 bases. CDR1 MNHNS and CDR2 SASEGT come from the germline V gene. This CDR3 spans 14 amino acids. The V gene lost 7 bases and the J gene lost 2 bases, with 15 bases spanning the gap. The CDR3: CASTRDTPTYEQYF. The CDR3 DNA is TGTGCCAGCACCCGGGACACACCAACCTACGAGCAGTACTTC.

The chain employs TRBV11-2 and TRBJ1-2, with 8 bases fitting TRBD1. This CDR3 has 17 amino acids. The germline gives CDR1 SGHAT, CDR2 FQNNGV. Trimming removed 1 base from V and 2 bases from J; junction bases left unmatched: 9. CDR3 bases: TGTGCCAGCAGCTTAGGGCGGACAGGGAGCCTGAACTATGGCTACACCTTC. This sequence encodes CASSLGRTGSLNYGYTF. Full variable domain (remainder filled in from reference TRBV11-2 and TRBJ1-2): EAGVAQSPRYKIIEKRQSVAFWCNPISGHATLYWYQQILGQGPKLLIQFQNNGVVDDSQLPKDRFSAERLKGVDSTLKIQPAKLEDSAVYLCASSLGRTGSLNYGYTFGSGTRLTVV.

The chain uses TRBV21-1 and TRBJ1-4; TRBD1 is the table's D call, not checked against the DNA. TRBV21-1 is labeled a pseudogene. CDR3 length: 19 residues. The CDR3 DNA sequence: TGTGCCAGCAGAACGGGAACAGGGGGCGCGTCTTCAACTAATGAAAAACTGTTTTTT. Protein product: CASRTGTGGASSTNEKLFF.

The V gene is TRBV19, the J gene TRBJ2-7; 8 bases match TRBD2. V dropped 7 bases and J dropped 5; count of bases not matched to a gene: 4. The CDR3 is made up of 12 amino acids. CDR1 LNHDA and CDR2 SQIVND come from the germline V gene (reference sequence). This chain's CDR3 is CASNGGGNEQYF. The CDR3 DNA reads TGTGCCAGTAACGGGGGGGGGAACGAGCAGTACTTC.

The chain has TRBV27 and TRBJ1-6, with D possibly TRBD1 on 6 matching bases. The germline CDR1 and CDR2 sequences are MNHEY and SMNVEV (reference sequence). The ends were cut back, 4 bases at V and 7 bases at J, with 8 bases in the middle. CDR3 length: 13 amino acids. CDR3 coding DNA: TGTGCCAGCAGTTATCAGGGGAATTCACCCCTCCACTTT. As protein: CASSYQGNSPLHF.

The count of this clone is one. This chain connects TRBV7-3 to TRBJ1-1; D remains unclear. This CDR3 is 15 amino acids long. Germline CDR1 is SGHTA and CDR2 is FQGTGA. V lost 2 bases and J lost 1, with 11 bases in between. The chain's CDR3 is CASSLSGGPNTEAFF. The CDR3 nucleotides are TGTGCCAGCAGCTTATCGGGCGGGCCGAACACTGAAGCTTTCTTT.

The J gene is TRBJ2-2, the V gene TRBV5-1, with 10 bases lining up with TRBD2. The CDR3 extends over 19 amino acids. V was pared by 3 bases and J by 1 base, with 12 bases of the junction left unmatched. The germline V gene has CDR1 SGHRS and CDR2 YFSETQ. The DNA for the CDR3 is TGCGCCAGCAGCTGGGGTTTAGCGGGGGGCCCACTGAACACCGGGGAGCTGTTTTTT. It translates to CASSWGLAGGPLNTGELFF.

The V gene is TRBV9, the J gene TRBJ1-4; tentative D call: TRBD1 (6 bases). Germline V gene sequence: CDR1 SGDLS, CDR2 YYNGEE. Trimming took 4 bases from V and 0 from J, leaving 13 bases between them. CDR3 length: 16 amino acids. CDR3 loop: CASSSGTQATNEKLFF. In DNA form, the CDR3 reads TGTGCCAGCAGCTCCGGGACACAGGCAACTAATGAAAAACTGTTTTTT.

The CDR3: CASSVGGGTYEQYF. CDR3 bases: TGTGCCAGCAGCGTAGGTGGAGGGACCTACGAGCAGTACTTC. The rearrangement joins TRBV9 to TRBJ2-7; D possibly corresponds to TRBD2 (6 bases). This CDR3 has 14 amino acids. CDR1 is SGDLS and CDR2 is YYNGEE in the germline V gene. V was pared by 0 bases and J by 2 bases, with 9 bases between.

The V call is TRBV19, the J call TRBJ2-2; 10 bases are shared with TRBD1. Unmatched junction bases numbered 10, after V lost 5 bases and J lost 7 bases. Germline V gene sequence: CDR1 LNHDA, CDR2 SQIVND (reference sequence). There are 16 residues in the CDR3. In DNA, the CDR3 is TGTGCCAGTAGTCGTAGACAGGGGGCAAGGGACGGGGAGCTGTTTTTT. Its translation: CASSRRQGARDGELFF.

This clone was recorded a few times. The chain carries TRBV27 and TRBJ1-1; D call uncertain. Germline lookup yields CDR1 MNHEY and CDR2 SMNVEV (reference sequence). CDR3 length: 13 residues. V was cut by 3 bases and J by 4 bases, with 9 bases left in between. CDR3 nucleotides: TGTGCCAGCAGTTTCCCGGAGTTCACTGAAGCTTTCTTT. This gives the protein CASSFPEFTEAFF.

CDR3 bases: TGTGCCAGCAGCCTGATCTCGGGGGGCAGCTCCTACAATGAGCAGTTCTTC. Amino acid sequence: CASSLISGGSSYNEQFF. The rearrangement links TRBV7-3 to TRBJ2-1; D may be TRBD2 (7 bases). The CDR3 is 17 residues long. From germline, CDR1 is SGHTA and CDR2 FQGTGA. Trimming stripped 5 bases from V and 0 bases from J, with 17 bases between.

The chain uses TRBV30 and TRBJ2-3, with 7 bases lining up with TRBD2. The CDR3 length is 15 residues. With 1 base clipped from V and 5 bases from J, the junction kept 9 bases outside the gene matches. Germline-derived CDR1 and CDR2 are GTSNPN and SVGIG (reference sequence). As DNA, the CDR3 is TGTGCCTGGAGTGCGGAGGGAGGGATCGGAGATACGCAGTATTTT. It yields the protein CAWSAEGGIGDTQYF.